This TCR beta chain was profiled in a study of cytotoxic CD8 clonotypes in ibrutinib-treated CLL. Study in general: The response samples were taken once patients had been treated for a median of about 12 months, range 6 to 36. Samples showed on average approximately 250,000 productive templates and roughly 90,000 productive rearrangements.

CDR1 and CDR2 (germline): SGHRS, YFSETQ. CDR3 length: 14 residues. After removal of 4 bases from V and 3 bases from J, the junction contained 3 bases not matched to a gene. The assay was immunoSEQ multiplex PCR, and TCRdb's table has in-frame clones only and misses some. Of tens of thousands of clones in the sample, less than 85% were seen once. This clone was found a few times. This receptor was identified in a human donor with chronic lymphocytic leukemia. The sequenced sample was PBMCs, obtained after 24 months of ibrutinib treatment. V is TRBV5-1 and J is TRBJ2-3, with TRBD2 matching over 9 bases. CDR3 protein: CASSLAGITDTQYF. CDR3 nucleotides: TGCGCCAGCAGCCTAGCGGGGATAACAGATACGCAGTATTTT. The full variable domain, in which reference TRBV5-1 and TRBJ2-3 provide the parts outside the CDR3, is KAGVTQTPRYLIKTRGQQVTLSCSPISGHRSVSWYQQTPGQGLQFLFEYFSETQRNKGNFPGRFSGRQFSNSRSEMNVSTLELGDSALYLCASSLAGITDTQYFGPGTRLTVL.